Reported below is one T cell receptor (beta chain). Its antigen remains unknown. The assay was immunoSEQ multiplex PCR, and TCRdb's table has in-frame clones only and misses some. The table shows some 27,000 clones, with roughly 74% occurring only once. The source of the sample is a study of somatic mutations in cytotoxic T cells in rheumatoid arthritis. Study overall: The flow sorting of some V beta antibody-stained T-cell populations reached nearly 100% purity, and the sorted populations included V beta1+ cells sequenced for TCRB. Broader study findings: Compared with age-matched healthy controls, rheumatoid arthritis patients did not differ significantly in CD8+ T-cell clonality. The study found that the largest CD8+ clone exceeded 20% of CD8+ cells in about an eighth of the roughly 65 patients.

The germline gives CDR1 MDHEN, CDR2 SYDVKM. V was trimmed by 2 bases and J by 9 bases, leaving 14 bases between them. CDR3 size: 14 residues. The chain uses TRBV28 and TRBJ1-5; possible D gene TRBD1, 5 bases. The receptor's source is a woman aged 18-35 years in good health. What was sequenced was CD8+ T cells sorted from blood. DNA of the CDR3: TGTGCCAGCAGTTTACAGACAGAATCGGGGCCCCAGCATTTT. It is translated as CASSLQTESGPQHF.